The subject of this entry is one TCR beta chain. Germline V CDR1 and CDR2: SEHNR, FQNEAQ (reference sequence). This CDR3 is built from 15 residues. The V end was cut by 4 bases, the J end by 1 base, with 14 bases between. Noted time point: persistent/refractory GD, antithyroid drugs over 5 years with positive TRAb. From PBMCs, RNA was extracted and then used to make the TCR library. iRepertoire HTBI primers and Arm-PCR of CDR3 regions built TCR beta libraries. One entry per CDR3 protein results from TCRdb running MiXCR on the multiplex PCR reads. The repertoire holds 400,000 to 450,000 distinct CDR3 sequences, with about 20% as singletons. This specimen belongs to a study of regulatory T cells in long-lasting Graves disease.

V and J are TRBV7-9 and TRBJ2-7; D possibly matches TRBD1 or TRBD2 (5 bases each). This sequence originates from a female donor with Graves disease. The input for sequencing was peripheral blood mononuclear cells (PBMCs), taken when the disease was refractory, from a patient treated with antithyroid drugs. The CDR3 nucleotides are TGTGCCAGCAGCTCCCCCGGGACGGAGTCCTACGAGCAGTACTTC. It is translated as CASSSPGTESYEQYF.